These T cell receptor beta chains were read from a single sample in a study of molecular identifiers for immune sequencing clone quantification. Each CDR3 protein gets one entry after TCRdb re-called the PCR reads with MiXCR. The sample yields nearly 650,000 distinct CDR3 sequences, 25% seen once. Sequencing used naive CD8+ T cells from blood, with Jurkat cell RNA spiked in. The source of these receptors is a human donor in good health. Some libraries in this study had Jurkat cell RNA spiked in. CDR3s include the opening cysteine and the closing phenylalanine or tryptophan. The order of the fields is CDR3 protein, CDR3 DNA, D gene, clone size, V gene, J gene. The D gene is left open where the match is weak. Size is omitted from some rows. Given values are once, few, many or a class for expanded clones.

CASSQIQGTAYGYTF,TGCGCCAGCAGCCAAATACAGGGGACGGCCTATGGCTACACCTTC,TRBD1,few,TRBV4-1,TRBJ1-2
CASSFVPPGTGGEETRYF,TGTGCCAGCAGTTTCGTACCGCCGGGGACAGGGGGTGAAGAGACCCGGTACTTC,TRBD1,NA,TRBV6-2/TRBV6-3,TRBJ2-5
CASSHPNQPQHF,TGTGCCAGCAGCCACCCTAATCAGCCCCAGCATTTT,NA,NA,TRBV6-2/TRBV6-3,TRBJ1-5
CASFVAGVLNEQYF,TGTGCCAGCTTCGTAGCGGGAGTGTTAAACGAGCAGTACTTC,TRBD2,NA,TRBV5-4,TRBJ2-7
CASSQWTGHEKLFF,TGTGCCAGCAGCCAATGGACAGGGCATGAAAAACTGTTTTTT,TRBD1,many,TRBV6-2/TRBV6-3,TRBJ1-4
CASSGGAGISYEQYF,TGTGCCAGCAGTGGGGGAGCAGGGATCAGCTACGAGCAGTACTTC,NA,few,TRBV27,TRBJ2-7
CASSLVQPEEQYF,TGTGCCAGCAGTTTAGTACAGCCCGAAGAGCAGTACTTC,NA,many,TRBV12-3/TRBV12-4,TRBJ2-7
CASSFTGGWTEAFF,TGTGCCAGCAGCTTTACAGGGGGCTGGACTGAAGCTTTCTTT,TRBD1,many,TRBV5-6,TRBJ1-1
CASSYSTLTNHEAFF,TGTGCCAGCAGTTACTCGACTCTTACGAATCATGAAGCTTTCTTT,NA,NA,TRBV6-2/TRBV6-3,TRBJ1-1
CASSLVLLGGVIDTQYF,TGTGCCAGCAGCTTAGTTCTGCTGGGGGGCGTAATAGATACGCAGTATTTT,NA,NA,TRBV7-8,TRBJ2-3
CASSYAGGSGWSNTQYF,TGTGCCAGCAGCTACGCGGGAGGTAGCGGGTGGAGTAATACGCAGTATTTT,TRBD2,NA,TRBV7-2,TRBJ2-3
CASSLPIAGGQETQYF,TGTGCCAGCAGCTTACCTATAGCGGGGGGGCAAGAGACCCAGTACTTC,TRBD2,many,TRBV7-2,TRBJ2-5
CASSLGTGKNTDTQYF,TGTGCCAGCAGCTTAGGGACAGGGAAAAACACAGATACGCAGTATTTT,TRBD1,many,TRBV7-6,TRBJ2-3
CASSLETQGAWENLFF,TGCGCCAGCAGCTTGGAAACCCAGGGGGCTTGGGAAAATCTGTTTTTT,TRBD1,NA,TRBV5-1,TRBJ1-4
CASSRDADYEQYF,TGCGCCAGCAGCCGGGACGCTGACTACGAGCAGTACTTC,NA,many,TRBV5-1,TRBJ2-7
CASSLGDFYDTQYF,TGTGCCAGCAGTTTAGGGGACTTTTACGATACGCAGTATTTT,NA,many,TRBV28,TRBJ2-3
CASSPDSSNQPRHF,TGCGCCAGCAGCCCGGACAGTAGCAATCAGCCCCGGCATTTT,NA,NA,TRBV4-3,TRBJ1-5
CASSPYSGQFF,TGTGCCAGCAGCCCCTACAGTGGGCAGTTCTTC,NA,NA,TRBV7-2,TRBJ2-1
CAISEIDSGGFSYEQYF,TGTGCCATCAGTGAGATAGATAGCGGGGGATTCTCCTACGAGCAGTACTTC,TRBD2,NA,TRBV10-3,TRBJ2-7
CASSQDPPGLAGDVSTDTQYF,TGCGCCAGCAGCCAAGATCCGCCGGGACTAGCGGGAGATGTGAGCACAGATACGCAGTATTTT,TRBD2,NA,TRBV4-1,TRBJ2-3